The T cell receptor beta chain under discussion was sequenced for a study of shared clonotypes between healthy human individuals. At the level of the study: Donor ages ranged 18 to 49 years: a couple of women, a few men.

This table comes from immunoSEQ multiplex PCR, and its TCRdb copy is limited to in-frame clones, with some not included. The table shows 2,500,000 or so clones, with more than 80% occurring only once. The germline V gene has CDR1 SGHKS and CDR2 YYEKEE (reference sequence). Between the trimmed V and J ends, which lost 1 base and 3 bases, there was a span of 3 bases. This CDR3 comprises 12 residues. This clone was recorded only once. Sample: naive CD4+ T cells sorted from blood. The subset denotes: CD45RA+ positively selected. The origin of this receptor is a young man in good health. The V gene is TRBV5-5, the J gene TRBJ2-3; D call uncertain. The CDR3 reads CASSLLTDTQYF. DNA for the CDR3: TGTGCCAGCAGCTTGCTTACAGATACGCAGTATTTT.